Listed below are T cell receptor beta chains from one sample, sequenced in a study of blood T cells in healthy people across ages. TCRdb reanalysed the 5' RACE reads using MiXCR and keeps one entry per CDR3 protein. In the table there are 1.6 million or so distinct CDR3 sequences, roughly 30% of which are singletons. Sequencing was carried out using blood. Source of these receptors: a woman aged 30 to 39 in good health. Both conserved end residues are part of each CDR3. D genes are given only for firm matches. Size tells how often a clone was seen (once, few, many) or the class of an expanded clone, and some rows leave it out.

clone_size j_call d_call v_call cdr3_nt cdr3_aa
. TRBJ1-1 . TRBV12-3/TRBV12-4 TGTGCCAGCAGCCGGGGGATTCAGTTGATCACTGAAGCTTTCTTT CASSRGIQLITEAFF
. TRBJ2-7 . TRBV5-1 TGCGCCAGCAGCTTGGTTACAGGGCGACCCGTAATCTACGAGCAGTACTTC CASSLVTGRPVIYEQYF
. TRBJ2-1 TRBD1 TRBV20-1 TGCAGTGCCCCGGGGACAGGGAAAAATGAGCAGTTCTTC CSAPGTGKNEQFF
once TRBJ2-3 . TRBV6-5 TGTGCCAACAACATGGACGGACGATCTAGCACAGATACGCAGTATTTT CANNMDGRSSTDTQYF
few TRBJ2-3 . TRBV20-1 TGCAGTGCTCGTGGGTCGGACCCATACACAGATACGCAGTATTTT CSARGSDPYTDTQYF
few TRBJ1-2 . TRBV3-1 TGTGCCAGCAGCCAAGAAGTGATATCGGGGGGCCAAGGCTATGGCTACACCTTC CASSQEVISGGQGYGYTF
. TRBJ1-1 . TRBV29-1 TGCGCCTTTGGGCAGTTGAACACTGAAGCTTTCTTT CAFGQLNTEAFF
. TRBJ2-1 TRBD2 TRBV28 TGTGCCAGCAGTTTGGCGGGAGGGACGAAGAATGAGCAGTTCTTC CASSLAGGTKNEQFF
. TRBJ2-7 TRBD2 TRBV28 TGTGCCAGCAGTTTGAGAACACCCCCTACTAGCGGGAGCTACGAGCAGTACTTC CASSLRTPPTSGSYEQYF
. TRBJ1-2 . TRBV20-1 TGCAGTGCTAGAGATGTTTGGCCTCCCGGCTACACCTTC CSARDVWPPGYTF
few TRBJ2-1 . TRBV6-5 TGTGCCAGCACCTTAACTACAGGGAGCTCCTACAATGAGCAGTTCTTC CASTLTTGSSYNEQFF
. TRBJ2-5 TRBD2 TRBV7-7 TGTGCCAGCAGCTCGGGACTAGCGGGAATCCAAGAGACCCAGTACTTC CASSSGLAGIQETQYF
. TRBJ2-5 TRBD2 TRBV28 TGTGCCAGCAGTTTACGCTACGGGGGGCAGTACTTC CASSLRYGGQYF
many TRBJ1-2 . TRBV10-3 TGTGCCATCAGTGAAGGAGGGAGTGGCTACACCTTC CAISEGGSGYTF
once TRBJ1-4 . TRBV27 TGTGCCAGCAGTACACACAGGGATCCTAATGAAAAACTGTTTTTT CASSTHRDPNEKLFF
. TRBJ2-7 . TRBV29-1 TGCAGCGTTTTCGGGGACCTCTCCTACAATGAGCAGTACTTC CSVFGDLSYNEQYF
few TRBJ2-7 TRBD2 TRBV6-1 TGTGCCAGCAGTGAAGTTTTGGCGGGGGTTTTCTACGAGCAGTACTTC CASSEVLAGVFYEQYF
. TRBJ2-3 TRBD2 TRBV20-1 TGCAGTGCTAGCGAGCGGGAGAACCCAGATACGCAGTATTTT CSASERENPDTQYF
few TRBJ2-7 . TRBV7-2 TGTGCCAGCAGCTTAGAGCCAGGGAAGCGCGAGCAGTACTTC CASSLEPGKREQYF
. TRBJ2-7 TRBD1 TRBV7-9 TGTACCAGCAGCTTAGGGACAGGGGGTTCCTACGAGCAGTACTTC CTSSLGTGGSYEQYF
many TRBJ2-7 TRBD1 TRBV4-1 TGCGCCAGCAGCCAAGGAGGGGGACAGACTTACGAGCAGTACTTC CASSQGGGQTYEQYF
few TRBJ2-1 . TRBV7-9 TGTGCCAGCAGCTTACGGGGCCCTCTCTACAATGAGCAGTTCTTC CASSLRGPLYNEQFF
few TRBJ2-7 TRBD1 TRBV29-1 TGCAGCGCGCCGGGACAGATTTGTTACGAGCAGTACTTC CSAPGQICYEQYF
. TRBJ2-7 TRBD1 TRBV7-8 TGTGCCAGCAGGGGAGTCACAGGGGTCGACGAGCAGTACTTC CASRGVTGVDEQYF
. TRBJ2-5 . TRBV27 TGTGCCAGCAGTAAGGGCTGGGATCAAGAGACCCAGTACTTC CASSKGWDQETQYF
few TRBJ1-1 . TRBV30 TGTGCCTGGAGTGTATTAGGAGGCACTGAAGCTTTCTTT CAWSVLGGTEAFF
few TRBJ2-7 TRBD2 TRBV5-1 TGCGCCAGCAGCTTGGTTCCTAGCGGGATACCAAACGAGCAGTACTTC CASSLVPSGIPNEQYF
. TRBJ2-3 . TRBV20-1 TGCAGTGCTAGAGATGACGTTTCGGGAGTGGTAGATACGCAGTATTTT CSARDDVSGVVDTQYF
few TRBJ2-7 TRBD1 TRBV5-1 TGCGCCAGCAGCTCCGGGACAGGGGATGACGAGCAGTACTTC CASSSGTGDDEQYF
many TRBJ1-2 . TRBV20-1 TGCAGTGCCAGAGAAGTGTGGATCTATGGCTACACCTTC CSAREVWIYGYTF
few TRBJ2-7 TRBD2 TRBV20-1 TGCAGTGCTAGTCACCCGGAGGGACTAGCGGGAGACGAGCAGTACTTC CSASHPEGLAGDEQYF
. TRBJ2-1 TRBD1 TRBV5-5 TGTGCCAGCAGCTCACAGGGGGCACGCGAGCAGTTCTTC CASSSQGAREQFF
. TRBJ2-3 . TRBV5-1 TGCGCCAGCAGCTCCCCGGGACGGGCCGCAGATACGCAGTATTTT CASSSPGRAADTQYF
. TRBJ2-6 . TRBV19 TGTGCCAGTAGTATCCGGAGGGGCCAAGCCTCTGGGGCCAACGTCCTGACTTTC CASSIRRGQASGANVLTF
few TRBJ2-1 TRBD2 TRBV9 TGTGCCAGCAGCGCCGAGCGGGGGGATGAGCAGTTCTTC CASSAERGDEQFF
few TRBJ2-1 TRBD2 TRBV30 TGTGCCTGGAGTGTATATTTAGCGGGCGATGAGCAGTTCTTC CAWSVYLAGDEQFF
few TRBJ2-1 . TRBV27 TGTGCCAGCAGTCGAAAAGTTTACAATGAGCAGTTCTTC CASSRKVYNEQFF
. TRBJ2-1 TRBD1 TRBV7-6 TGTGCCAGCAGCTCCGGACAGGGGTCCCTCTACAATGAGCAGTTCTTC CASSSGQGSLYNEQFF
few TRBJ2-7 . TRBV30 TGTGCCTGGAGTCCTTGGACCTACGAGCAGTACTTC CAWSPWTYEQYF
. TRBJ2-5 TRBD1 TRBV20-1 TGCAGTGCTAGAGTTCCCGGTGCCCGACAGGGGTTCGGGGCCCAGTACTTC CSARVPGARQGFGAQYF
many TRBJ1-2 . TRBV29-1 TGCAGCGTTGAAGCGGCGGCCGACAACTATGGCTACACCTTC CSVEAAADNYGYTF
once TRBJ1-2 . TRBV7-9 TGTGCCAGCAGCCTCGACAGGACCTCCAACACCTTC CASSLDRTSNTF